This T cell receptor beta chain was documented in a study of OX40 agonist ivuxolimab in advanced cancers. Study in general: At doses from 0.01 to 10 mg/kg, patients were given intravenous ivuxolimab every 2 weeks. Earlier anti-PD-1, anti-PD-L1 or anti-CTLA-4 therapy was permitted; 30% to 45% had received some.

Using immunoSEQ multiplex PCR, the repertoire was profiled, and TCRdb retains in-frame clones only, with some absent. The sample lists under 95,000 clones; approximately 84% were seen once. Per the germline V gene, CDR1 is LNHDA and CDR2 is SQIVND (reference sequence). The CDR3 consists of 13 residues. The V end was cut by 5 bases, the J end by 2 bases, with 6 bases between. The chain uses TRBV19 and TRBJ2-2; D unclear. Sequencing was performed on CD4+ or CD8+ T cells sorted from blood, taken in a trial of the OX40 agonist ivuxolimab. The clonotype was recovered from an adult with an advanced solid tumor such as melanoma, head and neck, liver or kidney cancer. The CDR3 protein is CASSWLNTGELFF. The CDR3 DNA is TGTGCCAGTAGTTGGCTAAACACCGGGGAGCTGTTTTTT.